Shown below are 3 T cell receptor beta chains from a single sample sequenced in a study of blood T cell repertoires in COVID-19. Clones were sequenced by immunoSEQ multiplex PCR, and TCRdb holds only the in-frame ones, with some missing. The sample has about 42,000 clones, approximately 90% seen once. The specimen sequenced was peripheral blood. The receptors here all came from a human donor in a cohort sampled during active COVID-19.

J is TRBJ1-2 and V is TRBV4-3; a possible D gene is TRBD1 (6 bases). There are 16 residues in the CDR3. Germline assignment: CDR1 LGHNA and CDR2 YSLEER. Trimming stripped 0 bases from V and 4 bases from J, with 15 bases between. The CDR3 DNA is TGCGCCAGCAGCCAAGATTTGGACCCGACAGGCTATGGCTACACCTTC. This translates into CASSQDLDPTGYGYTF.

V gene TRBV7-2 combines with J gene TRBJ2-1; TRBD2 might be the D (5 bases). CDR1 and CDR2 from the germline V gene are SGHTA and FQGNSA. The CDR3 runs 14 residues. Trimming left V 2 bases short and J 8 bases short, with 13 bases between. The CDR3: CASSLISREHEQFF. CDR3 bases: TGTGCCAGCAGCTTAATCTCACGGGAACATGAGCAGTTCTTC.

In DNA form, the CDR3 reads TGCAGCGTTGGCAGTACCAATAGCAATCAGCCCCAGCATTTT. Amino acid sequence: CSVGSTNSNQPQHF. The chain is built from TRBV29-1 and TRBJ1-5; D is ambiguous. Between the trimmed V and J ends, which lost 4 bases and 0 bases, there was a span of 10 bases. Germline CDR1 and CDR2: SQVTM and ANQGSEA. The CDR3 extends over 14 amino acids.